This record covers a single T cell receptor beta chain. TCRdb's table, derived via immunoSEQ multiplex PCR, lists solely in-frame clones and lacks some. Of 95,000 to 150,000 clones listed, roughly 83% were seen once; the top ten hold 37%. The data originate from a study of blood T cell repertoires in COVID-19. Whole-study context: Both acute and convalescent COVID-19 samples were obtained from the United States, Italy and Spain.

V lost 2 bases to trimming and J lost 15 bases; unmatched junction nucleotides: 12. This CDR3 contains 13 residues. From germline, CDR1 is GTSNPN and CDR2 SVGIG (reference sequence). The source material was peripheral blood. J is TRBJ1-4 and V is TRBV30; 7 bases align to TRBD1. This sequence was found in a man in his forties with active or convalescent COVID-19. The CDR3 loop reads CAWSPESWTGVFF. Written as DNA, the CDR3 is TGTGCCTGGAGTCCTGAATCCTGGACAGGAGTGTTTTTT.